Following are 19 T cell receptor beta chains from one sample sequenced in a study of regulatory T cells in long-lasting Graves disease. This sample's time point: newly diagnosed GD, antithyroid drugs for less than 3 months. PBMC-derived RNA was used for the TCR library. The authors built TCR beta libraries using iRepertoire HTBI primers and Arm-PCR of CDR3 regions. TCRdb passed the multiplex PCR reads through MiXCR, listing each CDR3 protein once. The sample records 400,000 to 550,000 distinct CDR3 sequences, under 15% being singletons. This sample was shared with a second study, whose subject was T cells in Graves' hyperthyroidism and ophthalmopathy.

Here the sequenced sample was peripheral blood mononuclear cells (PBMCs), taken at new diagnosis, from a patient treated with antithyroid drugs. All receptors derive from a woman in her twenties or thirties with Graves disease.

This clonotype was counted many times. The J gene is TRBJ1-5, the V gene TRBV28; 9 bases fit TRBD1. The CDR3 length is 19 residues. Germline V lookup: CDR1 MDHEN, CDR2 SYDVKM. The V segment lost 4 bases and the J segment 3 bases; nucleotides outside the gene matches: 16. CDR3 bases: TGTGCCAGCAGTTCGGGACAGGGTGCCCGGAGGGGCGACAATCAGCCCCAGCATTTT. Amino acid sequence: CASSSGQGARRGDNQPQHF.

As regards this clonotype: The junction and the germline gene differ at one end; a read error may be behind it. The chain combines TRBV24-1 with TRBJ2-3; D gene unclear. The CDR3 length is 13 residues. CDR1 KGHDR and CDR2 SFDVKD come from the germline V gene. CDR3 DNA: TGTGTCACCAGTGACCGTTTGGTAAATACGCAGTATTTT. Translating it yields CVTSDRLVNTQYF.

This clonotype has ten or more counts. This rearrangement joins TRBV18 to TRBJ2-7, with 9 bases fitting TRBD2. Germline CDR1 KGHSH, CDR2 LQKENI. The V and J ends lost 3 bases and 0 bases, in that order; junction bases with no gene match: 3. CDR3 size: 15 residues. As DNA, the CDR3 is TGTGCCAGCTCACCGTTTAGCGGGAGCTCCTACGAGCAGTACTTC. Its protein product is CASSPFSGSSYEQYF. Looking up the rest from reference TRBV18 and TRBJ2-7 gives the full variable domain: NAGVMQNPRHLVRRRGQEARLRCSPMKGHSHVYWYRQLPEEGLKFMVYLQKENIIDESGMPKERFSAEFPKEGPSILRIQQVVRGDSAAYFCASSPFSGSSYEQYFGPGTRLTVT.

To note about this clonotype: The junction departs from the called germline gene at one end, perhaps through a read error. The chain joins TRBV13 to TRBJ2-2, with 9 bases matching TRBD1. Germline V gives CDR1 PRHDT, CDR2 FYEKMQ (reference sequence). CDR3 length: 18 amino acids. The CDR3 DNA follows: TGCGCCAGCAGCCAAGATAGTAGGACAGGGGCGGCTAGGGGGGAGCTGTTTTTT. Protein product: CASSQDSRTGAARGELFF.

This clonotype was detected ten times or more. V usage is TRBV11-1 and J usage is TRBJ2-1; 7 bases are shared with TRBD2. Germline lookup yields CDR1 SGHAT and CDR2 FQDESV (reference sequence). V was clipped by 1 base and J by 9 bases; unmatched bases: 9. This CDR3 has 15 amino acids. In DNA form, the CDR3 reads TGTGCCAGCAGCTTAGAGGGAAGCCGGGAGGCTGAGCAGTTCTTC. Its translation: CASSLEGSREAEQFF.

The table lists this clonotype with many counts. The rearrangement joins TRBV12-3 or TRBV12-4 to TRBJ2-1; 13 bases fit TRBD2. The CDR3 runs 19 residues. V lost 3 bases, J lost 7 bases, and 15 bases stayed unmatched. In DNA form, the CDR3 reads TGTGCCAGCAGTTTCTCAACTAGCGGGAGGGCCCAATCTAAAAATGAGCAGTTCTTC. Translated: CASSFSTSGRAQSKNEQFF.

The chain is built from TRBV12-3 or TRBV12-4 and TRBJ1-1; unclear D gene. Trimming took off 1 base at V and 0 bases at J, with 12 bases between the two ends. The CDR3 runs 16 residues. The CDR3 coding sequence is TGTGCCAGCAGTTTAGGTTGGCACCCAATGAACACTGAAGCTTTCTTT. Translated, it gives CASSLGWHPMNTEAFF.

The chain joins TRBV6-2 or TRBV6-3 to TRBJ2-5; no clear D gene. The germline V gene encodes CDR1 MNHEY and CDR2 SVGEGT. The CDR3 totals 12 residues. V shed 8 bases and J shed 5 bases, with 12 bases lying between them. DNA of the CDR3: TGTGCCAGCCGACTGGGGTGGGAGACCCAGTACTTC. Translation gives CASRLGWETQYF.

The rearrangement links TRBV19 to TRBJ2-1; no firm D call. This CDR3 is 17 amino acids long. V lost 4 bases and J lost 6, with 22 bases in between. Germline V gives CDR1 LNHDA, CDR2 SQIVND (reference sequence). The CDR3: CASSTPSSTLGLNEQFF. The CDR3 nucleotides are TGTGCCAGTAGTACACCGTCGAGTACCTTAGGGCTCAATGAGCAGTTCTTC.

This clonotype was observed a handful of times. The V call is TRBV29-1, the J call TRBJ1-4, with D unclear. The germline V and J ends were trimmed by 6 bases and 0 bases, with 11 bases remaining between them. Germline loops: CDR1 SQVTM, CDR2 ANQGSEA. The CDR3 has 14 amino acids. The CDR3 is CSVSRGATNEKLFF. Here the CDR3 DNA reads TGCAGCGTAAGTCGGGGTGCAACTAATGAAAAACTGTTTTTT.

This chain joins TRBV2 and TRBJ2-6; D might be TRBD2 (7 bases). The V and J ends lost 7 bases and 2 bases respectively, with 24 bases between them. The CDR3 has 19 residues. In germline, CDR1 is SNHLY, CDR2 FYNNEI. The CDR3 DNA follows: TGTGCCAGCACCCGGGGGCTACTAGCGAAGGTCACTGGGGCCAACGTCCTGACTTTC. This sequence encodes CASTRGLLAKVTGANVLTF. Drawing the rest from reference TRBV2 and TRBJ2-6, the complete variable domain is EPEVTQTPSHQVTQMGQEVILRCVPISNHLYFYWYRQILGQKVEFLVSFYNNEISEKSEIFDDQFSVERPDGSNFTLKIRSTKLEDSAMYFCASTRGLLAKVTGANVLTFGAGSRLTVL.

V and J are TRBV28 and TRBJ2-7; D is undetermined. The CDR3 extends over 11 amino acids. Trimming took 6 bases from V and 5 from J, leaving 8 bases between them. Germline V lookup: CDR1 MDHEN, CDR2 SYDVKM. The CDR3 nucleotides read TGTGCCAGCAGCTGGGTCGACGAGCAGTACTTC. Translating gives CASSWVDEQYF.

This clonotype was counted many times. The V call is TRBV11-2, the J call TRBJ2-7, with 8 positions matching TRBD2. CDR1 and CDR2 from the germline V gene are SGHAT and FQNNGV. V trimming: 0 bases; J trimming: 5 bases; junction bases outside the gene matches: 9. The CDR3 contains 16 residues. The CDR3 protein is CASSLDAGGPVDEQYF. CDR3 coding DNA: TGTGCCAGCAGCTTAGATGCGGGGGGACCGGTAGACGAGCAGTACTTC.

This clonotype was seen a handful of times. This chain links TRBV19 with TRBJ2-1; D is perhaps TRBD1 (6 bases). V was pared by 7 bases and J by 2 bases, with 15 bases between. Germline CDR1 and CDR2: LNHDA and SQIVND (reference sequence). The CDR3 contains 15 residues. Here the CDR3 reads CASTISGTPYNEQFF. The CDR3, as DNA: TGTGCCAGTACCATCTCGGGGACACCCTACAATGAGCAGTTCTTC.

The chain recombines TRBV19 with TRBJ2-3; weak D call: TRBD1 (5 bases). This CDR3 has 15 amino acids. With 6 bases removed from V and 3 bases from J, the gap between germline ends came to 16 bases. From germline, CDR1 is LNHDA and CDR2 SQIVND (reference sequence). The CDR3 region has the DNA TGTGCCAGTAGAACCAGGGCGTACCGGACAGATACGCAGTATTTT. The encoded protein is CASRTRAYRTDTQYF.

This clonotype has just a few counts. The chain employs TRBV29-1 and TRBJ1-1, with 8 nucleotides matching TRBD1. The germline V gene encodes CDR1 SQVTM and CDR2 ANQGSEA. This CDR3 is 11 amino acids long. Germline trimming cut 6 bases from V and 4 bases from J; bases unmatched to any gene: 1. CDR3 loop: CSVDRGTEAFF. The CDR3 DNA is TGCAGCGTCGACAGGGGCACTGAAGCTTTCTTT.

This clonotype was observed many times. The genes are TRBV24-1 and TRBJ1-2; TRBD1 matches 8 bases. The CDR3 is 16 amino acids. Trimming took 1 base from V and 5 from J; bases not matched to a gene: 8. The germline CDR1 and CDR2 sequences are KGHDR and SFDVKD. CDR3 loop: CATSDFTGTGDYGYTF. The CDR3 coding sequence is TGTGCCACCAGTGATTTTACCGGGACAGGAGATTATGGCTACACCTTC.

This clonotype was counted between two and nine times. The chain carries TRBV2 and TRBJ1-5, with 7 bases matching TRBD1. The V and J ends lost 3 bases and 7 bases, in that order; junction bases with no gene match: 3. Germline CDR1 is SNHLY and CDR2 is FYNNEI. The CDR3 covers 13 residues. The CDR3 bases are TGTGCCAGCAGTGAGCAGGGGGGACAGCCCCAGCATTTT. It encodes CASSEQGGQPQHF.

This clonotype was recorded at least ten times. This chain joins TRBV2 and TRBJ2-2; D possibly corresponds to TRBD2 (5 bases). This CDR3 contains 15 residues. Per the germline V gene, CDR1 is SNHLY and CDR2 is FYNNEI. The V and J ends lost 4 bases and 7 bases respectively, with 16 bases between them. The CDR3 DNA sequence: TGTGCCAGCAGTGTGTCGACTACGTGGGGCGGGGAGCTGTTTTTT. It yields the protein CASSVSTTWGGELFF.